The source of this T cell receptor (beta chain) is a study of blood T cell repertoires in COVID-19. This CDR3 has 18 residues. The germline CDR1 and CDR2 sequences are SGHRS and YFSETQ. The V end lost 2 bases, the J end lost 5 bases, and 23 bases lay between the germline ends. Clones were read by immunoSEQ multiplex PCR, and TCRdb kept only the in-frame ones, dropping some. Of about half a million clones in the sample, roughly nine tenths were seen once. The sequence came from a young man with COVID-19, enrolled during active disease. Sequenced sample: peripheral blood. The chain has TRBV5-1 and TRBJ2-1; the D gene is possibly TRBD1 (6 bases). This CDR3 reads CASSFGFRGSPSDNEQFF. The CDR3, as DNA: TGCGCCAGCAGCTTCGGATTCAGGGGATCCCCCAGCGACAATGAGCAGTTCTTC.